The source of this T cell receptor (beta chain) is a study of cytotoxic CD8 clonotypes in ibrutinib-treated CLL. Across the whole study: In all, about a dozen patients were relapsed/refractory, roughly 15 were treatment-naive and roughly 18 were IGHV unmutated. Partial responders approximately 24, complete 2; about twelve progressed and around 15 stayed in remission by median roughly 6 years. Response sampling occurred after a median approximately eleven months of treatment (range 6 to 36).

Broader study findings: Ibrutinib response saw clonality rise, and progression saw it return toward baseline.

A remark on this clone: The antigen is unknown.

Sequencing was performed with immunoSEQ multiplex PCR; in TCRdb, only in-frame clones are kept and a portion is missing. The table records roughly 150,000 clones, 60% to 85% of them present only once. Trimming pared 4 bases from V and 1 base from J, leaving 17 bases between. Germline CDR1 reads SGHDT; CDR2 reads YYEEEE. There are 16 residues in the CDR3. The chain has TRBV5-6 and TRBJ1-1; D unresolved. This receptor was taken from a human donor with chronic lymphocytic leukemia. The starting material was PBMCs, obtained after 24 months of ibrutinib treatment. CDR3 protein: CASSPLGGGPNTEAFF. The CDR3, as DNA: TGTGCCAGCAGCCCCCTAGGCGGCGGACCGAACACTGAAGCTTTCTTT. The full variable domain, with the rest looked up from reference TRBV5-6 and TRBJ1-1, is DAGVTQSPTHLIKTRGQQVTLRCSPKSGHDTVSWYQQALGQGPQFIFQYYEEEERQRGNFPDRFSGHQFPNYSSELNVNALLLGDSALYLCASSPLGGGPNTEAFFGQGTRLTVV.